These 31 T cell receptor beta chains share one sample of origin, sequenced in a study of blood T cell repertoires in COVID-19 (dated by TCRdb to 2019 to 2021). The method was the immunoSEQ multiplex PCR assay. The source is immuneACCESS, and TCRdb retained only in-frame sequences with V and J called. Part of the clones is not carried over; for the studies checked, unresolved V genes explain less than half of this, and the remainder is unexplained. This sample comprises 250,000 or so clones, around 84% of them detected only once. The ten largest clones capture 3.4% of the sample. Sequenced material: peripheral blood. The receptor set was obtained from a woman between 18 and 30 years old with acute or convalescent COVID-19.

The rearrangement uses TRBV7-9 and TRBJ1-1; D uncertain. Germline CDR1 SEHNR, CDR2 FQNEAQ (reference sequence). V was shortened by 3 bases and J by 7 bases, with 12 bases between the two germline ends. This CDR3 spans 13 amino acids. In nucleotides, the CDR3 is TGTGCCAGCAGCTTGTCGGGGAGCAGTGAAGCTTTCTTT. Translated, it gives CASSLSGSSEAFF.

This chain connects TRBV24-1 to TRBJ2-1, with unresolved D. This CDR3 region has 12 residues. V dropped 1 base and J dropped 9 bases, with 6 bases sitting between them. The germline gives CDR1 KGHDR, CDR2 SFDVKD. The CDR3 region has the DNA TGTGCCACCAGTGATTTTGGCCCTGAGCAGTTCTTC. This translates into CATSDFGPEQFF.

The chain is built from TRBV12-3 or TRBV12-4 and TRBJ2-2, with D possibly TRBD1 on 5 matching bases. V lost 7 bases, J lost 1 base, and 7 bases lay in between. The length of the CDR3 is 13 residues. The CDR3 nucleotides are TGTGCCAGCACCACAGGGAACACCGGGGAGCTGTTTTTT. Encoded protein: CASTTGNTGELFF.

The gene calls are TRBV6-2 or TRBV6-3 and TRBJ1-5, with D tentatively TRBD1 (6 bases). Trimming pared 4 bases from V and 0 bases from J, leaving 13 bases between. CDR1 is MNHEY and CDR2 is SVGEGT in the germline V gene. This CDR3 comprises 16 residues. CDR3 in amino acids: CASSSIPDSSNQPQHF. CDR3 bases: TGTGCCAGCAGTTCCATCCCGGACAGTAGCAATCAGCCCCAGCATTTT.

The rearrangement joins TRBV28 to TRBJ2-6; D uncertain. CDR1 is MDHEN and CDR2 is SYDVKM in the germline V gene. The V and J ends lost 5 bases and 2 bases respectively, with 10 bases between them. The CDR3 consists of 15 residues. CDR3 region: CASSTPNPGANVLTF. In DNA, the CDR3 is TGTGCCAGCAGTACCCCTAATCCTGGGGCCAACGTCCTGACTTTC.

With regard to this clone: Relative to the germline gene, one junction end is altered; a read error may explain this. The chain uses TRBV7-9 and TRBJ2-1; tentatively, D is TRBD1 (5 bases). The CDR3 covers 13 residues. Germline V gives CDR1 SEHNR, CDR2 FQNEAQ (reference sequence). The chain's CDR3 is CASSLEVAPRALF. CDR3 DNA: TGTGCCAGCAGCTTAGAGGTTGCGCCCAGGGCCCTCTTC.

For the CDR3, the DNA is TGTGCCAGCAGCTTCCTATGGACAGCACGCTACAATGAGCAGTTCTTC. Protein: CASSFLWTARYNEQFF. V usage is TRBV11-1 and J usage is TRBJ2-1; TRBD1 might be the D (6 bases). The ends were cut back, 3 bases at V and 3 bases at J, with 15 bases in the middle. Germline V lookup: CDR1 SGHAT, CDR2 FQDESV (reference sequence). The CDR3 runs 16 residues. Together with reference TRBV11-1 and TRBJ2-1, the CDR3 gives the full variable domain: EAEVAQSPRYKITEKSQAVAFWCDPISGHATLYWYRQILGQGPELLVQFQDESVVDDSQLPKDRFSAERLKGVDSTLKIQPAELGDSAMYLCASSFLWTARYNEQFFGPGTRLTVL.

The chain joins TRBV2 to TRBJ1-4; no clear D. Between the trimmed V and J ends, which lost 3 bases and 6 bases, there was a span of 11 bases. The CDR3 contains 14 residues. The V gene's germline CDR1 is SNHLY and CDR2 FYNNEI. For the CDR3, the DNA is TGTGCCAGCAGTGACCGGGAAGAGGATGAAAAACTGTTTTTT. Its protein product is CASSDREEDEKLFF.

There are a few counts of this clone. The chain links TRBV19 to TRBJ2-4; 11 nucleotides agree with TRBD2. This CDR3 spans 15 amino acids. V trimming: 3 bases; J trimming: 8 bases; junction bases outside the gene matches: 6. Germline CDR1 reads LNHDA; CDR2 reads SQIVND (reference sequence). The CDR3 sequence is CASSIITSGRDIQYF. CDR3 bases: TGTGCCAGTAGTATTATCACTAGCGGGAGAGACATTCAGTACTTC.

The chain uses TRBV13 and TRBJ1-2; 9 bases are shared with TRBD1. The germline V gene encodes CDR1 PRHDT and CDR2 FYEKMQ (reference sequence). V was clipped by 1 base and J by 2 bases; unmatched bases: 5. The CDR3 loop spans 16 amino acids. The CDR3 DNA is TGTGCCAGCAGCTTAGATCACAGGGGGCTGAACTATGGCTACACCTTC. Translating it yields CASSLDHRGLNYGYTF.

This clone has a handful of counts. The chain employs TRBV28 and TRBJ1-2; 10 nucleotides match TRBD1. CDR3 length equals 15 residues. J lost 4 bases, V lost 6 bases, and 8 bases had no gene match. The germline V gene encodes CDR1 MDHEN and CDR2 SYDVKM. CDR3 sequence: CASSQTGGLGYGYTF. DNA of the CDR3: TGTGCCAGCAGCCAGACAGGGGGCCTGGGCTATGGCTACACCTTC.

The J gene is TRBJ2-7, the V gene TRBV5-1; 10 positions agree with TRBD2. The CDR3 has 16 residues. CDR1 and CDR2 (germline): SGHRS, YFSETQ. Trimming removed 0 bases from V and 0 bases from J; junction bases left unmatched: 3. CDR3 residues: CASSLDGLADSYEQYF. CDR3 nucleotides: TGCGCCAGCAGCTTGGATGGACTAGCGGACTCCTACGAGCAGTACTTC.

Here the CDR3 DNA reads TGCGCCAGCAGTGATTTCGGGGGACCACTTAATGAGCAGTTCTTC. The encoded protein is CASSDFGGPLNEQFF. The rearrangement uses TRBV10-2 and TRBJ2-1; weak D call: TRBD2 (6 bases). Germline V lookup: CDR1 WSHSY, CDR2 SAAADI. CDR3 size: 15 residues. V dropped 3 bases and J dropped 7 bases, with 16 bases sitting between them.

The V and J genes are TRBV6-1 and TRBJ2-3, with D possibly TRBD2 on 5 matching bases. Trimming removed 3 bases from V and 4 bases from J, with 14 bases in between. The germline CDR1 and CDR2 sequences are MNHNS and SASEGT. The CDR3 spans 15 residues. The CDR3 DNA reads as TGTGCCAGCAGTGATACGGGGTTTGCGGCAGATACGCAGTATTTT. Encoded protein: CASSDTGFAADTQYF.

This chain connects TRBV19 to TRBJ1-6; 10 positions match TRBD1. This CDR3 spans 15 amino acids. Germline CDR1 LNHDA, CDR2 SQIVND (reference sequence). The V and J ends lost 3 bases and 6 bases, in that order; junction bases with no gene match: 2. As DNA, the CDR3 is TGTGCCAGTAGTATCCGGACAGGGGGTAATTCACCCCTCCACTTT. It encodes CASSIRTGGNSPLHF. Full variable domain (rest looked up from reference TRBV19 and TRBJ1-6): DGGITQSPKYLFRKEGQNVTLSCEQNLNHDAMYWYRQDPGQGLRLIYYSQIVNDFQKGDIAEGYSVSREKKESFPLTVTSAQKNPTAFYLCASSIRTGGNSPLHFGNGTRLTVT.

This chain connects TRBV7-9 to TRBJ1-4, with D maybe TRBD1 (6 bases). Trimming pared 6 bases from V and 4 bases from J, leaving 15 bases between. CDR1 is SEHNR, CDR2 FQNEAQ, per germline (reference sequence). The CDR3 extends over 15 amino acids. DNA of the CDR3: TGTGCCAGCAGTTCCCCCCGGGACAATAATGAAAAACTGTTTTTT. Translation: CASSSPRDNNEKLFF. Full variable domain (rest looked up from reference TRBV7-9 and TRBJ1-4): DTGVSQNPRHKITKRGQNVTFRCDPISEHNRLYWYRQTLGQGPEFLTYFQNEAQLEKSRLLSDRFSAERPKGSFSTLEIQRTEQGDSAMYLCASSSPRDNNEKLFFGSGTQLSVL.

In this sample, this clone turned up a few times. J is TRBJ2-1 and V is TRBV7-2, with TRBD2 identical over 12 bases. The germline V gene encodes CDR1 SGHTA and CDR2 FQGNSA. V dropped 4 bases and J dropped 9; count of bases not matched to a gene: 13. The CDR3 is 17 residues long. CDR3 loop: CASSSSRLAGGKGEQFF. CDR3 coding DNA: TGTGCCAGCAGCTCCAGCCGCCTAGCGGGAGGGAAGGGTGAGCAGTTCTTC.

The V and J genes are TRBV5-6 and TRBJ2-4; D is undetermined. V was pared by 3 bases and J by 0 bases, with 4 bases between. Germline CDR1 reads SGHDT; CDR2 reads YYEEEE. CDR3 length equals 13 residues. CDR3 in DNA: TGTGCCAGCAGCTCAATAGCCAAAAACATTCAGTACTTC. Protein: CASSSIAKNIQYF.

V gene TRBV9 combines with J gene TRBJ1-6, with D possibly matching TRBD1 (6 bases). Germline CDR1 is SGDLS and CDR2 is YYNGEE. This CDR3 has 16 residues. V lost 2 bases, J lost 4 bases, and 13 bases lay in between. DNA for the CDR3: TGTGCCAGCAGCGTCGACCTAAGGGGGTATAATTCACCCCTCCACTTT. Its protein product is CASSVDLRGYNSPLHF.

This clone was detected only a few times. This chain links TRBV19 with TRBJ1-5; 7 nucleotides agree with TRBD1. Per germline, CDR1 LNHDA and CDR2 SQIVND (reference sequence). The CDR3 is made up of 15 amino acids. Unmatched junction bases numbered 9, after V lost 7 bases and J lost 3 bases. The CDR3 loop is CASIPTGWVNQPQHF. The CDR3 DNA reads as TGTGCCAGTATCCCGACAGGGTGGGTCAATCAGCCCCAGCATTTT.

The chain combines TRBV10-3 with TRBJ2-5; no clear D. Germline CDR1 ENHRY, CDR2 SYGVKD. Trimming took 0 bases from V and 4 from J, leaving 12 bases between them. This CDR3 contains 15 residues. The CDR3 region is CAISESGTRRETQYF. The CDR3 DNA reads as TGTGCCATCAGTGAGTCGGGCACACGAAGAGAGACCCAGTACTTC.

The chain combines TRBV19 with TRBJ2-2; 7 nucleotides agree with TRBD1. The CDR3 loop spans 15 amino acids. Germline assignment: CDR1 LNHDA and CDR2 SQIVND (reference sequence). The V gene end was trimmed by 3 bases and the J gene end by 3 bases; junction bases not matched to a gene: 4. CDR3 protein: CASSIDRAHTGELFF. CDR3 sequence (DNA): TGTGCCAGTAGTATCGACAGGGCCCACACCGGGGAGCTGTTTTTT.

The CDR3 region is CASSQDCPRLSPNLHSNQPQHF. For the CDR3, the DNA is TGTGCCAGCAGCCAAGATTGCCCCCGACTGAGTCCGAACCTTCATAGCAATCAGCCCCAGCATTTT. This sequence joins TRBV3-1 (or the pseudogene TRBV3-2) and TRBJ1-5; no definite D call. Trimming removed 0 bases from V and 0 bases from J, with 27 bases in between. There are 22 residues in the CDR3. Germline V gene sequence: CDR1 LGHDT, CDR2 YNNKEL (reference sequence).

The rearrangement links TRBV6-5 to TRBJ2-7; D is perhaps TRBD1 (5 bases). Trimming cost V 0 bases and J 5 bases, with 14 bases left between them. This CDR3 comprises 15 residues. CDR1 is MNHEY and CDR2 is SVGAGI in the germline V gene. The CDR3 loop is CASSYSQGAFDEQYF. The DNA of the CDR3 is TGTGCCAGCAGTTACTCGCAAGGGGCGTTCGACGAGCAGTACTTC.

This rearrangement joins TRBV3-1 (or the pseudogene TRBV3-2) to TRBJ2-3; 7 positions match TRBD1. Germline V gives CDR1 LGHDT, CDR2 YNNKEL (reference sequence). Trimming at V came to 1 base and at J to 4 bases, leaving 5 bases not matched to a gene. This CDR3 is 15 amino acids long. This CDR3 is CASSQVQGRPDTQYF. The CDR3 DNA follows: TGTGCCAGCAGCCAAGTACAGGGGCGGCCAGATACGCAGTATTTT.

The genes are TRBV6-5 and TRBJ2-7; 11 nucleotides agree with TRBD1. From germline, CDR1 is MNHEY and CDR2 SVGAGI. The length of the CDR3 is 14 residues. The junction had 5 bases not matched to a gene; V was cut back by 6 bases and J by 4 bases. This CDR3 reads CASSGTGGPYEQYF. The CDR3 DNA follows: TGTGCCAGCAGCGGGACAGGGGGACCGTACGAGCAGTACTTC.

The chain recombines TRBV7-3 with TRBJ1-2, with TRBD1 matching 10 bases. The germline CDR1 and CDR2 sequences are SGHTA and FQGTGA. This CDR3 contains 14 residues. After removal of 5 bases from V and 8 bases from J, the junction contained 8 bases not matched to a gene. The CDR3 here is CASSLGTGAGGYTF. CDR3 bases: TGTGCCAGCAGCCTCGGGACAGGGGCCGGCGGCTACACCTTC.

The chain has TRBV5-1 and TRBJ1-1; no definite D call. CDR1 and CDR2 from the germline V gene are SGHRS and YFSETQ. There are 17 residues in the CDR3. V was cut by 0 bases and J by 0 bases, with 15 bases left in between. The DNA of the CDR3 is TGCGCCAGCAGCTTGGTAGACCGCGGTACCCTGAACACTGAAGCTTTCTTT. Translation gives CASSLVDRGTLNTEAFF.

The rearrangement uses TRBV18 and TRBJ2-1, with unresolved D. The CDR3 totals 15 residues. Trimming stripped 3 bases from V and 4 bases from J, with 13 bases between. In germline, CDR1 is KGHSH, CDR2 LQKENI. The CDR3 nucleotides read TGTGCCAGCTCACCCCGATTGAGAGGTTACAATGAGCAGTTCTTC. Protein: CASSPRLRGYNEQFF.

This rearrangement joins TRBV28 to TRBJ1-2, with TRBD1 identical over 10 bases. The CDR3 is 17 amino acids. Per the germline V gene, CDR1 is MDHEN and CDR2 is SYDVKM. The junction had 11 bases not matched to a gene; V was cut back by 3 bases and J by 4 bases. CDR3 protein: CASSFPTQTGGLYGYTF. In DNA form, the CDR3 reads TGTGCCAGCAGTTTCCCAACCCAGACAGGGGGCCTCTATGGCTACACCTTC.

The CDR3 reads CAWNRANTGELFF. In DNA form, the CDR3 reads TGTGCCTGGAACAGGGCCAACACCGGGGAGCTGTTTTTT. The chain links TRBV30 to TRBJ2-2; possibly TRBD1 for D (6 bases). The CDR3 sequence is 13 residues long. From germline, CDR1 is GTSNPN and CDR2 SVGIG (reference sequence). The ends were cut back, 4 bases at V and 2 bases at J, with 8 bases in the middle.